The clone carrying this T cell receptor (beta chain) was picked up many times. Its antigen is not identified. At one end, the junction sequence differs from germline, possibly due to a read error. This sample was taken from a study of post-analysis software for immune sequencing data. Study in general: Disease courses included relapsing-remitting, secondary progressive and progressive-relapsing multiple sclerosis.

Notes on the study in general: TRBV5-6, TRBV5-1 and TRBV20-1 belonged to a set of roughly 5 TRBV segments that were more frequent in patients than controls.

TCR beta cDNA libraries had unique molecular identifiers. TCRdb processed the PCR reads anew with MiXCR; each CDR3 protein has one entry. This table holds hundreds of thousands of distinct CDR3 sequences, 30% found once. CDR1 and CDR2 from the germline V gene are SGHRS and YFSETQ. The CDR3 totals 13 residues. The material sequenced was blood. This chain uses TRBV5-1 with TRBJ2-7, with D tentatively TRBD1 or TRBD2 (5 bases each). The sequence was collected from a girl aged 5-17 years with multiple sclerosis. The CDR3 bases are TGTGCCAGCAGCTTTGGGGGAACCTACGAGCAGTACTTC. Protein product: CASSFGGTYEQYF.